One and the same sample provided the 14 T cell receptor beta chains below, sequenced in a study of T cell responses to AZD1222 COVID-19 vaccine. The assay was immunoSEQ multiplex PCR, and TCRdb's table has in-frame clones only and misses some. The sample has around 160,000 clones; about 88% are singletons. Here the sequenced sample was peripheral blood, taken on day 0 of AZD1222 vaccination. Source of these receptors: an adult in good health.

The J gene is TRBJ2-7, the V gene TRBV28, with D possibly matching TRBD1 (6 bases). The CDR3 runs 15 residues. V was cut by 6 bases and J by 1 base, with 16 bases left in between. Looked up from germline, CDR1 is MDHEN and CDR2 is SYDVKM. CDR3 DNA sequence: TGTGCCAGCAGAGTACAGGGCCGTAGTTCCTACGAGCAGTACTTC. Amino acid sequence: CASRVQGRSSYEQYF.

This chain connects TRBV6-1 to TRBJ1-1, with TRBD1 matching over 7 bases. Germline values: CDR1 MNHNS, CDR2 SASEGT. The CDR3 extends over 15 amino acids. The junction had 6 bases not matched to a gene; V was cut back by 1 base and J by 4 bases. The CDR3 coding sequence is TGTGCCAGCAGTGAAGAGGCAGGGGGTGGCACTGAAGCTTTCTTT. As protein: CASSEEAGGGTEAFF.

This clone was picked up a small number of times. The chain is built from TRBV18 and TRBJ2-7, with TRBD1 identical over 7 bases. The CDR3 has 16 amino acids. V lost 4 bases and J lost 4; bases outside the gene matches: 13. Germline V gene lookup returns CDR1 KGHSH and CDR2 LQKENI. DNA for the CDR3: TGTGCCAGCTCACAACACGTAGGGACAGCCCTTTACGAGCAGTACTTC. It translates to CASSQHVGTALYEQYF.

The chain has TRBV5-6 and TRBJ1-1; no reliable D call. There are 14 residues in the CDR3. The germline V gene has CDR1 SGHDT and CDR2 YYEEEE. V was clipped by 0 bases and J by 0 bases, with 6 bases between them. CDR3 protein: CASSLGLMNTEAFF. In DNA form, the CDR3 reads TGTGCCAGCAGCTTGGGCCTCATGAACACTGAAGCTTTCTTT.

This chain's CDR3 is CASRTGTYTGELFF. The CDR3 DNA follows: TGTGCCAGCAGAACAGGGACTTACACCGGGGAGCTGTTTTTT. V gene TRBV27 combines with J gene TRBJ2-2; D tentatively reads TRBD1 or TRBD2 (6 bases each). The germline V gene has CDR1 MNHEY and CDR2 SMNVEV (reference sequence). Trimming pared 6 bases from V and 3 bases from J, leaving 11 bases between. The CDR3 loop spans 14 amino acids.

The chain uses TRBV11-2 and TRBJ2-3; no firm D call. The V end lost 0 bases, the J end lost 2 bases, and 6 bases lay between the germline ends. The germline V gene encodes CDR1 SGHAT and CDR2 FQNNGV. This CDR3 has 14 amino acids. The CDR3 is CASSLDRFTDTQYF. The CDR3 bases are TGTGCCAGCAGCTTAGACCGATTCACAGATACGCAGTATTTT.

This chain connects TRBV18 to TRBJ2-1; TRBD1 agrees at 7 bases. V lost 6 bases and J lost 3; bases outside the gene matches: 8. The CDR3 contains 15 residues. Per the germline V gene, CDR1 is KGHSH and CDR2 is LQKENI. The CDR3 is CASSQPGQFYNEQFF. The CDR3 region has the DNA TGTGCCAGCTCTCAACCGGGACAGTTCTACAATGAGCAGTTCTTC.

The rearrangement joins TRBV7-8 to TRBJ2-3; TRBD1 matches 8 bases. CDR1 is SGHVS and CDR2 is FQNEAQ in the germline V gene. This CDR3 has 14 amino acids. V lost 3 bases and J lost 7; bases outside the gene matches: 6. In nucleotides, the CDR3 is TGTGCCAGCAGCTTTGGCAGGGGGCCAAATACGCAGTATTTT. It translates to CASSFGRGPNTQYF.

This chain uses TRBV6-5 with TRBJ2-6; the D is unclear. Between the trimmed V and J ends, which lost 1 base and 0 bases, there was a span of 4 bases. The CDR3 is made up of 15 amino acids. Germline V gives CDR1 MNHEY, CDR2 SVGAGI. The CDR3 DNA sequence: TGTGCCAGCAGTTACTTGATCTCTGGGGCCAACGTCCTGACTTTC. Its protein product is CASSYLISGANVLTF.

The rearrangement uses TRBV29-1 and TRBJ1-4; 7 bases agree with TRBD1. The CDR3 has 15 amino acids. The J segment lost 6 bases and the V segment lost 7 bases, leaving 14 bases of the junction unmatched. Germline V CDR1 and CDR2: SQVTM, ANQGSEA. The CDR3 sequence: CSALGDGTAYEKLFF. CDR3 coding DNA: TGCAGCGCCCTGGGGGATGGGACAGCCTATGAAAAACTGTTTTTT.

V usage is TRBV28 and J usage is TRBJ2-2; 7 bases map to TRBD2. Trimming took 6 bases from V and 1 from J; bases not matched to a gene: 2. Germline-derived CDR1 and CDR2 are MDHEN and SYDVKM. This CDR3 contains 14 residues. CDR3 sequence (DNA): TGTGCCAGCAGAAAGCGGGAGAACACCGGGGAGCTGTTTTTT. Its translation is CASRKRENTGELFF.

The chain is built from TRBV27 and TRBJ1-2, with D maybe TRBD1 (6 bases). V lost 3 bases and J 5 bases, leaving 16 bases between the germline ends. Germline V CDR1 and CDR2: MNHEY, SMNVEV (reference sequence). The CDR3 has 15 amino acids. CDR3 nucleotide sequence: TGTGCCAGCAGTTTCCGGGAGGGGGACCGGTATGGCTACACCTTC. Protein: CASSFREGDRYGYTF.

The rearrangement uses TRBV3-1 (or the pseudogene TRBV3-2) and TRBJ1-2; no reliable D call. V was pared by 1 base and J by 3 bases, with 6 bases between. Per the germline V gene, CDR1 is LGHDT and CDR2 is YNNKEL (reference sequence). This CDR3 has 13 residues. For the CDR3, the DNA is TGTGCCAGCAGCCAAGGGGTCGACTATGGCTACACCTTC. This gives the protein CASSQGVDYGYTF.

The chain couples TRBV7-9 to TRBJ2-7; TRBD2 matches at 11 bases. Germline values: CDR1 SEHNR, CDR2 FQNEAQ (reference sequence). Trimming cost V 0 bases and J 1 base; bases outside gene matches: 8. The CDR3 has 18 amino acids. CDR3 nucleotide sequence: TGTGCCAGCAGCTTAGCCCCTGCGGGGACTAGCGGTTCCTACGAGCAGTACTTC. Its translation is CASSLAPAGTSGSYEQYF.